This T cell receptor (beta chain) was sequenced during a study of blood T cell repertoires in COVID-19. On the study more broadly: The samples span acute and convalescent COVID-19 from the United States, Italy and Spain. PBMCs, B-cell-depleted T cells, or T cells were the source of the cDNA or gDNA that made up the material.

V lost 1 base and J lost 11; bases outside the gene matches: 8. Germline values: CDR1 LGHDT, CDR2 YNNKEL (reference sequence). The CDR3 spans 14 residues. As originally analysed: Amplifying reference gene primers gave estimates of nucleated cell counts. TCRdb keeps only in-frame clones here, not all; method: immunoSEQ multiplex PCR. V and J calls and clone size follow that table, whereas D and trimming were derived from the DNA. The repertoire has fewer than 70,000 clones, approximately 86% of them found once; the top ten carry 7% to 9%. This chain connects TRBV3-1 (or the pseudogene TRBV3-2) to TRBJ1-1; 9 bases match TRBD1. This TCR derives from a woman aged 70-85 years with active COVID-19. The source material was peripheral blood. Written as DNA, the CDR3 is TGTGCCAGCAGCCAAGGGGACAGGGACCCCCGGGCTTTCTTT. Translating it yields CASSQGDRDPRAFF.